Detailed here is one TCR beta chain. Its antigen is unknown. The record originates from a study of follicular helper T cells after annual influenza vaccination. Study details: For some subjects, blood spans the 2013-2014, 2014-2015 and 2015-2016 annual vaccinations.

Study results and caveats: Each annual vaccination recalled recurring oligoclonal ICOS+CD38+ cTfh clonotypes.

Time point meaning: 2014-2015 season, 7 days after vaccination. Donors were community-dwelling with no influenza vaccine in the prior 6 months. Excluded were substance abuse, HIV/AIDS, active cancer, immunomodulatory drugs and active illness. Assay used: immunoSEQ multiplex PCR; TCRdb lists only in-frame clones, some missing. The sample comprises 9,500 to 13,000 clones, approximately 82% of which are singletons, and roughly 0.69% rests with the top ten. The CDR3 extends over 16 amino acids. Germline CDR1 is MDHEN and CDR2 is SYDVKM. V trimming: 6 bases; J trimming: 4 bases; junction bases outside the gene matches: 9.

The clonotype originates from an adult who received the influenza vaccine. The sample here was CXCR5- memory CD4+ T cells sorted from blood, taken 7 days after influenza vaccination. V usage is TRBV28 and J usage is TRBJ2-1; TRBD2 matches at 10 bases. CDR3 amino acids: CASSPSSGRMYNEQFF. CDR3 sequence (DNA): TGTGCCAGCAGCCCTTCTAGCGGGAGAATGTACAATGAGCAGTTCTTC.